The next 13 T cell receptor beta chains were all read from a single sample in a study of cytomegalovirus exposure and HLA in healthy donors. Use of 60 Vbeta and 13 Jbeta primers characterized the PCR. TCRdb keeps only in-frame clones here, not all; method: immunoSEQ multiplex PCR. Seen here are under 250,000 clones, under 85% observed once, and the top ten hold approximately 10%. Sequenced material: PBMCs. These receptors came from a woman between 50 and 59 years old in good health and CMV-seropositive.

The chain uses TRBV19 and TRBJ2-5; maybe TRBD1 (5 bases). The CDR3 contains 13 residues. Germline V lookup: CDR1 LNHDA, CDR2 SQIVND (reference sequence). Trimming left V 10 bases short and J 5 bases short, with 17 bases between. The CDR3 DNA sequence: TGTGCCACTCGACAGAAGCTTAGGGAGACCCAGTACTTC. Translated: CATRQKLRETQYF.

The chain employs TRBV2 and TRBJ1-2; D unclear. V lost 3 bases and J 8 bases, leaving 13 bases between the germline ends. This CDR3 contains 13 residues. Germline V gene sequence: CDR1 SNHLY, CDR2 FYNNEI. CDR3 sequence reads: CASSERILYGYTF. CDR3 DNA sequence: TGTGCCAGCAGTGAGCGGATCTTATACGGCTACACCTTC.

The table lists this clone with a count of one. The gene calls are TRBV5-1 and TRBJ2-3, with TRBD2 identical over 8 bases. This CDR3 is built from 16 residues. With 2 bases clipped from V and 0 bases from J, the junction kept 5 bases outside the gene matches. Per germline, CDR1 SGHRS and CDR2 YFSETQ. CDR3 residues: CASSLNPSGSTDTQYF. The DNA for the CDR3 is TGCGCCAGCAGCTTAAACCCTAGCGGGAGCACAGATACGCAGTATTTT.

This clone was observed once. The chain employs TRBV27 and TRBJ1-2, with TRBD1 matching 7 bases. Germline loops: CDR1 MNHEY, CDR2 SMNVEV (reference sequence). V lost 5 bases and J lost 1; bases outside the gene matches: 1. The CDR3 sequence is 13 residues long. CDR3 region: CASSRQGNYGYTF. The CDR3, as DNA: TGTGCCAGCAGTCGACAGGGTAACTATGGCTACACCTTC.

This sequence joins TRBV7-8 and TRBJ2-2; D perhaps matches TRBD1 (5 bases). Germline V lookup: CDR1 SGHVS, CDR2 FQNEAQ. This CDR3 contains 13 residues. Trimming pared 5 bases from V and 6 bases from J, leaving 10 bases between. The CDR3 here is CASSLPTAGELFF. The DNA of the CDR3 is TGTGCCAGCAGCCTACCGACAGCCGGGGAGCTGTTTTTT.

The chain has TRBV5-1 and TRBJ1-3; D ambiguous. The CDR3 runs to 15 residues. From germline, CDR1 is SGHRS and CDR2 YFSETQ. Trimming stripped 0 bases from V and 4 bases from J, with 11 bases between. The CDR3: CASSLEPGSGNTIYF. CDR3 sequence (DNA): TGCGCCAGCAGCTTGGAGCCCGGGTCGGGAAACACCATATATTTT.

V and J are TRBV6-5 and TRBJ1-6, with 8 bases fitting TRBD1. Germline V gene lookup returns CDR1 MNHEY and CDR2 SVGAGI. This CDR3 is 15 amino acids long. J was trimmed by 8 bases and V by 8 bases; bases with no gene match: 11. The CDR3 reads CASFLTGARDSPLHF. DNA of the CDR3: TGTGCCAGCTTTCTGACAGGGGCGCGTGATTCACCCCTCCACTTT.

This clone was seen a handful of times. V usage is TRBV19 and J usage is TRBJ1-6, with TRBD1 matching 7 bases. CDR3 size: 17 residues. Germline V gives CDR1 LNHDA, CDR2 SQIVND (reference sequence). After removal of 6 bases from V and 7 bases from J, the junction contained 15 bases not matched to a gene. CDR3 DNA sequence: TGTGCCAGTAGCGAAGGGGGCGGGGCCGGTTGGAATTCACCCCTCCACTTT. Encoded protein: CASSEGGGAGWNSPLHF.

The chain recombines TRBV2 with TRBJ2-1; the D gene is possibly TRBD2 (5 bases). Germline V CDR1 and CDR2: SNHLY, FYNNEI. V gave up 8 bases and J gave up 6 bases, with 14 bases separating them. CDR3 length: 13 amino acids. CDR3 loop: CASSPRAGNEQFF. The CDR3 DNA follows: TGTGCCAGCTCACCACGGGCGGGCAATGAGCAGTTCTTC.

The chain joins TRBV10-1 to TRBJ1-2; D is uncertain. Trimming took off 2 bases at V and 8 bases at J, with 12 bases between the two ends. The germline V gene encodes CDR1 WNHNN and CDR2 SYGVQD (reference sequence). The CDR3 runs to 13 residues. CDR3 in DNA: TGCGCCAGCAGTGAGACCCTCACGGTCGGCTACACCTTC. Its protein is CASSETLTVGYTF.

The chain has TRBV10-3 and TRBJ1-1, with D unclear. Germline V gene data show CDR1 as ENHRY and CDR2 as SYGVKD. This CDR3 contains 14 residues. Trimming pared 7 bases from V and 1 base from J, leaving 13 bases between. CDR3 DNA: TGTGCCATCAAAGGCCGGCCGGGGAACACTGAAGCTTTCTTT. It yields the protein CAIKGRPGNTEAFF.

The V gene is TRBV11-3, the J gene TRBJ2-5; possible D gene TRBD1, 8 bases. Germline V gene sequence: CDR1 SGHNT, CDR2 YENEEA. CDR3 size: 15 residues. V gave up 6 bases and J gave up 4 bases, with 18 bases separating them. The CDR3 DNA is TGTGCCAGCAGGCCTCCGACAGGGGAGGGAGAGACCCAGTACTTC. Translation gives CASRPPTGEGETQYF. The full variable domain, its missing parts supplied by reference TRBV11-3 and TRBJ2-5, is EAGVVQSPRYKIIEKKQPVAFWCNPISGHNTLYWYLQNLGQGPELLIRYENEEAVDDSQLPKDRFSAERLKGVDSTLKIQPAELGDSAVYLCASRPPTGEGETQYFGPGTRLLVL.

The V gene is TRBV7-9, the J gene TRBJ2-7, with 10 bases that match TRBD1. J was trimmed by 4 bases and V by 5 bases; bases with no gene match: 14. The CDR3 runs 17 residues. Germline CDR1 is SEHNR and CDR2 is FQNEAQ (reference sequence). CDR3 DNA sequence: TGTGCCAGCAGCCGGGGGAGGGGGGGGACAGGGGAGTACGAGCAGTACTTC. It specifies CASSRGRGGTGEYEQYF.